The next 8 T cell receptor beta chains were all read from a single sample in a study of T cells in Graves' hyperthyroidism and ophthalmopathy. Researchers amplified the TCR beta CDR3 regions from RNA transcripts. A set of HTBI primers served as the primers for a first-round RT-PCR of the TCR CDR3. TCRdb processed the multiplex PCR reads anew with MiXCR; each CDR3 protein has one entry. The sample contains 500,000 to 600,000 distinct CDR3 sequences, 15% to 20% of which appear only once. Sequences were obtained from blood. These receptors originate from a woman aged 18-35 years with Graves' hyperthyroidism.

The chain couples TRBV5-1 to TRBJ2-3, with a possible D match to TRBD2 (5 bases). Trimming took off 1 base at V and 0 bases at J, with 12 bases between the two ends. The CDR3 has 16 residues. The V gene's germline CDR1 is SGHRS and CDR2 YFSETQ. The CDR3 protein is CASSLREPSSTDTQYF. CDR3 coding DNA: TGCGCCAGCAGCTTGAGGGAGCCCTCTAGCACAGATACGCAGTATTTT.

This clonotype came up many times. V gene TRBV20-1 combines with J gene TRBJ1-1, with a tentative D call TRBD1 (5 bases). V lost 3 bases, J lost 1 base, and 12 bases lay in between. The CDR3 has 14 residues. Germline CDR1 DFQATT, CDR2 SNEGSKA (reference sequence). The CDR3 sequence: CSASGGPTNTEAFF. The CDR3 nucleotides are TGCAGTGCTAGTGGGGGACCGACGAACACTGAAGCTTTCTTT.

In this sample, this clonotype turned up once. This chain joins TRBV5-1 and TRBJ2-5; no clear D. This CDR3 is 15 amino acids long. From germline, CDR1 is SGHRS and CDR2 YFSETQ. V lost 2 bases, J lost 0 bases, and 11 bases lay in between. CDR3 sequence reads: CASSFLMADQETQYF. CDR3 DNA: TGCGCCAGCAGCTTTTTAATGGCGGACCAAGAGACCCAGTACTTC.

This clonotype has just a few counts. The chain couples TRBV6-2 or TRBV6-3 to TRBJ2-2, with no clear D. Trimming stripped 0 bases from V and 6 bases from J, with 8 bases between. CDR3 size: 14 residues. In germline, CDR1 is MNHEY, CDR2 SVGEGT. The CDR3 loop reads CASSYSDRAGELFF. The CDR3 nucleotides are TGTGCCAGCAGTTACTCGGATAGGGCCGGGGAGCTGTTTTTT.

This clonotype has a count of ten or more. V gene TRBV5-1 combines with J gene TRBJ2-3; D perhaps matches TRBD2 (5 bases). CDR3 length equals 15 residues. Germline CDR1 and CDR2: SGHRS and YFSETQ. Trimming removed 2 bases at V and 1 base at J, with 11 bases between. The CDR3 loop reads CASSFRGWGTDTQYF. In DNA form, the CDR3 reads TGCGCCAGCAGCTTTCGGGGATGGGGCACAGATACGCAGTATTTT.

The V call is TRBV7-6, the J call TRBJ1-4; D not certain. Germline CDR1 reads SGHVS; CDR2 reads FNYEAQ. The ends were cut back, 7 bases at V and 3 bases at J, with 9 bases in the middle. CDR3 length: 13 residues. CDR3 protein: CASTNGANEKLFF. In DNA, the CDR3 is TGTGCCAGCACGAATGGGGCTAATGAAAAACTGTTTTTT. Full variable domain (rest looked up from reference TRBV7-6 and TRBJ1-4): GAGVSQSPRYKVTKRGQDVALRCDPISGHVSLYWYRQALGQGPEFLTYFNYEAQQDKSGLPNDRFSAERPEGSISTLTIQRTEQRDSAMYRCASTNGANEKLFFGSGTQLSVL.

This clonotype was detected ten times or more. J is TRBJ1-5 and V is TRBV20-1; D is possibly TRBD1 (6 bases). Trimming removed 6 bases at V and 3 bases at J, with 12 bases between. This CDR3 comprises 13 residues. Germline values: CDR1 DFQATT, CDR2 SNEGSKA (reference sequence). CDR3: CSAAGGSNQPQHF. CDR3 nucleotides: TGCAGTGCGGCGGGGGGCTCCAATCAGCCCCAGCATTTT.

A few counts support this clonotype. The rearrangement joins TRBV29-1 to TRBJ2-7, with D perhaps matching TRBD1 (6 bases). V gave up 5 bases and J gave up 0 bases, with 14 bases separating them. Germline-derived CDR1 and CDR2 are SQVTM and ANQGSEA. CDR3 length: 14 amino acids. CDR3 loop: CSVQGMASSYEQYF. The DNA for the CDR3 is TGCAGCGTTCAGGGGATGGCATCCTCCTACGAGCAGTACTTC.